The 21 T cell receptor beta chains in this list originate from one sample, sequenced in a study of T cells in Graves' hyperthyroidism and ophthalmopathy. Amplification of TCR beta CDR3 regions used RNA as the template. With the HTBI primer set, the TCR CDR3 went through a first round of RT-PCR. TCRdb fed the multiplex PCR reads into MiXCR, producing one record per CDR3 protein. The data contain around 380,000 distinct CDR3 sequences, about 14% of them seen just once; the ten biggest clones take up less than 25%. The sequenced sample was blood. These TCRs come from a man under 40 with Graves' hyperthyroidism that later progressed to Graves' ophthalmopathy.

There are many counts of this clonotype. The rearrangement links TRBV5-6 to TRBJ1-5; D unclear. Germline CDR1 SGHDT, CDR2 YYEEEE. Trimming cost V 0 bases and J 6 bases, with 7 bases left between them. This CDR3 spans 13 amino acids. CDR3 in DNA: TGTGCCAGCAGCTTGGATCGCAGTCAGCCCCAGCATTTT. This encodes CASSLDRSQPQHF.

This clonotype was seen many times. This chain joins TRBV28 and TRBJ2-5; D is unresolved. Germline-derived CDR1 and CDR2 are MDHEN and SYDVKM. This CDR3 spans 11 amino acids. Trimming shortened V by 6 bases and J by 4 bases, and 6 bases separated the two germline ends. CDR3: CASSDRETQYF. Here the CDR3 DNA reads TGTGCCAGCAGCGATCGAGAGACCCAGTACTTC. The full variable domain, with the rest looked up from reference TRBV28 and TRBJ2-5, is DVKVTQSSRYLVKRTGEKVFLECVQDMDHENMFWYRQDPGLGLRLIYFSYDVKMKEKGDIPEGYSVSREKKERFSLILESASTNQTSMYLCASSDRETQYFGPGTRLLVL.

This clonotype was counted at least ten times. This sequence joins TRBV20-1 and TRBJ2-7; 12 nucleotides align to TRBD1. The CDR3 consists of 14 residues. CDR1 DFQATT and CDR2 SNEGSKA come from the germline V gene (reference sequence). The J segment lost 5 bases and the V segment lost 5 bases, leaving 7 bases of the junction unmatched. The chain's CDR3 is CSAQTGTGGHEQYF. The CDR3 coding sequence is TGCAGTGCTCAGACCGGGACAGGGGGCCACGAGCAGTACTTC.

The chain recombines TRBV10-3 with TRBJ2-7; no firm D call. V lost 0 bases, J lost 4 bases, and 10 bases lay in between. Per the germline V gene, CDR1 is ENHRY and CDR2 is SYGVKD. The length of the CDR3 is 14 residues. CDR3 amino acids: CAISESPGPYEQYF. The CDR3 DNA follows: TGTGCCATCAGTGAGTCACCCGGACCATACGAGCAGTACTTC.

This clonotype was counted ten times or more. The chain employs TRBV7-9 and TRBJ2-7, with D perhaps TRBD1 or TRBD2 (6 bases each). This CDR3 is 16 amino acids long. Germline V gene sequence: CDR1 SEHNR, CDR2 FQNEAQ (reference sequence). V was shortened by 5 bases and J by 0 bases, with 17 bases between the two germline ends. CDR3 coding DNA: TGTGCCAGCAGCACCACGGAGGGGGGACACTCCTACGAGCAGTACTTC. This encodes CASSTTEGGHSYEQYF.

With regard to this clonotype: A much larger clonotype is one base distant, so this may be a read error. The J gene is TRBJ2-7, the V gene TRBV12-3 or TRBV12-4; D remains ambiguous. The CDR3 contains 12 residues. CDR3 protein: CASGFLLGEQYF. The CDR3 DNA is TGTGCCAGCGGTTTTTTGCTAGGCGAGCAGTACTTC.

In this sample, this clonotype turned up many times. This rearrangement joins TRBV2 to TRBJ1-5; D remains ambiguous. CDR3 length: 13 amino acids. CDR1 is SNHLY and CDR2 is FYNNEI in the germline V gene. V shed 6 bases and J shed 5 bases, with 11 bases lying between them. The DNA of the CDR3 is TGTGCCAGCAGCAAACTTAGGGATCAGCCCCAGCATTTT. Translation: CASSKLRDQPQHF. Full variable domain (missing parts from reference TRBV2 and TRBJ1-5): EPEVTQTPSHQVTQMGQEVILRCVPISNHLYFYWYRQILGQKVEFLVSFYNNEISEKSEIFDDQFSVERPDGSNFTLKIRSTKLEDSAMYFCASSKLRDQPQHFGDGTRLSIL.

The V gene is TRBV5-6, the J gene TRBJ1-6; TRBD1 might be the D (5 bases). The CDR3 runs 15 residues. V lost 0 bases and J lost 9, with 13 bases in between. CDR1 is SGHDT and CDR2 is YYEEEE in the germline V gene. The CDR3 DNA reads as TGTGCCAGCAGCTTGGTTCAGGGATTTTCTTCACCCCTCCACTTT. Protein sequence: CASSLVQGFSSPLHF.

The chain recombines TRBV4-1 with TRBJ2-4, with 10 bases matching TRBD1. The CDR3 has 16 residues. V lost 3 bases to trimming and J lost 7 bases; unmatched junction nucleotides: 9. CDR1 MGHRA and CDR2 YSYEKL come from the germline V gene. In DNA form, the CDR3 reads TGCGCCAGCAGCCAGCAGACAGGGGGCGTCAGGAACATTCAGTACTTC. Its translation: CASSQQTGGVRNIQYF.

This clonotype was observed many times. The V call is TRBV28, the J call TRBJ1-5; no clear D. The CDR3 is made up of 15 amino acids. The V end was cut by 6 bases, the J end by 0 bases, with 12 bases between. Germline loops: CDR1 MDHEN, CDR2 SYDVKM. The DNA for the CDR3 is TGTGCCAGCAGCCTAAGGTGGGTTAGCAATCAGCCCCAGCATTTT. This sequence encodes CASSLRWVSNQPQHF.

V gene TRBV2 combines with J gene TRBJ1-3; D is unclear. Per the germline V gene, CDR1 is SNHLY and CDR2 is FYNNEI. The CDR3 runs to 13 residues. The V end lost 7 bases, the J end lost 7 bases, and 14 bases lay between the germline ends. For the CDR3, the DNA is TGTGCCAGCACTGCAGAAAGAAGGAACACCATATATTTT. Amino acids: CASTAERRNTIYF.

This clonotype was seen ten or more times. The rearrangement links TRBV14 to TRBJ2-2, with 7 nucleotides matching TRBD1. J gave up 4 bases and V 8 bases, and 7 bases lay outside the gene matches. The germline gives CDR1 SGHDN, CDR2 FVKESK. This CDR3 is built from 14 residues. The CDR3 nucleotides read TGTGCCAGCCAGAGGGGGCGAGGCACCGGGGAGCTGTTTTTT. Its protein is CASQRGRGTGELFF.

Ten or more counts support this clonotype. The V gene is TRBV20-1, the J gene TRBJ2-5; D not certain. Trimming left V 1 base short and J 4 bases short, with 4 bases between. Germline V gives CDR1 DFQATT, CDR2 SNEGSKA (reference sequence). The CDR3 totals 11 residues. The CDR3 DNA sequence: TGCAGTGCTAGAGGGTCAGAGACCCAGTACTTC. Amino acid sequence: CSARGSETQYF.

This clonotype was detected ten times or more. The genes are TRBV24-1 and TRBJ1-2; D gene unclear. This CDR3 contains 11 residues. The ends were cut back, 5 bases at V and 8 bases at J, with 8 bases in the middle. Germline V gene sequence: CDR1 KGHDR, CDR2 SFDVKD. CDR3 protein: CATSGDRGYTF. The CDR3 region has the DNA TGTGCCACCAGTGGAGACCGCGGCTACACCTTC.

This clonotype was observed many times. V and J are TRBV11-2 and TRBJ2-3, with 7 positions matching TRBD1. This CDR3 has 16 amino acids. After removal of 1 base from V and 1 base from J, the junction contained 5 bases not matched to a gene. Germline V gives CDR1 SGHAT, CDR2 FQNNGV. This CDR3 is CASSLVGQGGTDTQYF. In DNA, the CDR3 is TGTGCCAGCAGCTTAGTAGGTCAGGGGGGCACAGATACGCAGTATTTT. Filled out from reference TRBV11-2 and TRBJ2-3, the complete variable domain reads EAGVAQSPRYKIIEKRQSVAFWCNPISGHATLYWYQQILGQGPKLLIQFQNNGVVDDSQLPKDRFSAERLKGVDSTLKIQPAKLEDSAVYLCASSLVGQGGTDTQYFGPGTRLTVL.

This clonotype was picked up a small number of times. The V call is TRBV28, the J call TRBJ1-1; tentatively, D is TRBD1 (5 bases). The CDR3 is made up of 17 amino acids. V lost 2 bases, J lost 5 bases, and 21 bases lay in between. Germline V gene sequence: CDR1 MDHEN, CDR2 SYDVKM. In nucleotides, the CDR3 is TGTGCCAGCAGTTTACACCCAGGGTATGGTGGGTATACTGAAGCTTTCTTT. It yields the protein CASSLHPGYGGYTEAFF.

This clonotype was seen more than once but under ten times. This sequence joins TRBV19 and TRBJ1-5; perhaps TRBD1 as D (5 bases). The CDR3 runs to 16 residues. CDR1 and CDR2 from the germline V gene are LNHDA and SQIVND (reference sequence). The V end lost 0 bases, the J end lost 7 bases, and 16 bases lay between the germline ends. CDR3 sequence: CASSIDGSPWGQPQHF. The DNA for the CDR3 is TGTGCCAGTAGTATAGATGGCAGCCCTTGGGGCCAGCCCCAGCATTTT.

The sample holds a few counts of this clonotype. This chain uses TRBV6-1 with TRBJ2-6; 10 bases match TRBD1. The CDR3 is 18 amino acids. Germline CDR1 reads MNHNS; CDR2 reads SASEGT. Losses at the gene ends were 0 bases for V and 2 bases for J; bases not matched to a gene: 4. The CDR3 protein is CASSEARDRGAGANVLTF. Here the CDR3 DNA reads TGTGCCAGCAGTGAAGCGAGGGACAGGGGAGCTGGGGCCAACGTCCTGACTTTC.

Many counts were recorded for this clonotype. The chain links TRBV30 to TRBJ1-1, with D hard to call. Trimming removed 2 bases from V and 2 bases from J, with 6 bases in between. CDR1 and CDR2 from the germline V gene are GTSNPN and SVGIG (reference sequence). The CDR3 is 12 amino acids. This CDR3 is CAWSWENTEAFF. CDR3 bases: TGTGCCTGGAGTTGGGAAAACACTGAAGCTTTCTTT.

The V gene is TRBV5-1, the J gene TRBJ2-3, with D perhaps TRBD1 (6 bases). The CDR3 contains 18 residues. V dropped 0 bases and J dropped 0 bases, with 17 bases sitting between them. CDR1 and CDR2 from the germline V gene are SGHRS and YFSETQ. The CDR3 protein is CASSLANRAGPSTDTQYF. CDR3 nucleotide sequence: TGCGCCAGCAGCTTGGCCAACAGGGCAGGACCTAGCACAGATACGCAGTATTTT.

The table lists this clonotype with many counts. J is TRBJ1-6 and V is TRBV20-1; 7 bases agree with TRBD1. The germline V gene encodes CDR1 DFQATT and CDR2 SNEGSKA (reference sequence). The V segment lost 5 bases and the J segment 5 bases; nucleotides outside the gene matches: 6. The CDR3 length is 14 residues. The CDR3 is CSASRTGNNSPLHF. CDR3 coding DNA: TGCAGTGCTTCCCGGACAGGAAATAATTCACCCCTCCACTTT.